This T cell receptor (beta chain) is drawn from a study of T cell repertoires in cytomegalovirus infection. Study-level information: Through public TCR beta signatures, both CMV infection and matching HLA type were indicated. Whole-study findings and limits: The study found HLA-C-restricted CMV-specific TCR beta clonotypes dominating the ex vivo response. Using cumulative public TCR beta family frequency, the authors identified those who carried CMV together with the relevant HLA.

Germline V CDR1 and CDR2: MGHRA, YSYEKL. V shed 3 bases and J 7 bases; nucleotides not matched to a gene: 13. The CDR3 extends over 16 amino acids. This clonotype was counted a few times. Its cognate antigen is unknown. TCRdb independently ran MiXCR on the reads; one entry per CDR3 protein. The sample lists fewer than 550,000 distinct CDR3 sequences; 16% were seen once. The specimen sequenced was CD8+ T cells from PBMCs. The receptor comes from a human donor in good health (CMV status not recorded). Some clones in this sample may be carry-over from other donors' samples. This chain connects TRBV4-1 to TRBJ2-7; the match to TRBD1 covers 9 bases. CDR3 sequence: CASSHEQNRGPEEQYF. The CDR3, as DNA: TGCGCCAGCAGCCACGAGCAGAACAGGGGGCCGGAGGAGCAGTACTTC.